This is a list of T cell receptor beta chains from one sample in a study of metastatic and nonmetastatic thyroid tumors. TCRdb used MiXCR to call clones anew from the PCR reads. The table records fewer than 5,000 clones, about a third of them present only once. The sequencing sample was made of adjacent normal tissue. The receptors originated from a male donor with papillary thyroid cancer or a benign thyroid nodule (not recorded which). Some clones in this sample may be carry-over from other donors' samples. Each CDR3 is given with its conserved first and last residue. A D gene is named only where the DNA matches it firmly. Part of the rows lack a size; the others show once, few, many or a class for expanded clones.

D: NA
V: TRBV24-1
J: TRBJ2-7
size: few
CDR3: CATSDSASYEQYF
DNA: TGTGCCACCAGTGATAGCGCCTCCTACGAGCAGTACTTC

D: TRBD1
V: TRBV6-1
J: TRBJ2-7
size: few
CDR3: CASSKFWTGGTYEQYF
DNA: TGTGCCAGCAGTAAATTCTGGACAGGAGGAACCTACGAGCAGTACTTC

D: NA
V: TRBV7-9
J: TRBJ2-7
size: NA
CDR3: CASSLGSPNEQYF
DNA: TGTGCCAGCAGCTTAGGCAGCCCCAACGAGCAGTACTTC

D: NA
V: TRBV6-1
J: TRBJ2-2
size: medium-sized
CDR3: CASSESPGGRGELFF
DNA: TGTGCCAGCAGTGAATCCCCGGGGGGCCGGGGGGAGTTGTTTTTT

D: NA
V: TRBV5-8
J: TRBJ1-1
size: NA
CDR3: CASSFSGGAGEAFF
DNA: TGTGCCAGCAGCTTTTCGGGGGGCGCCGGTGAAGCTTTCTTT

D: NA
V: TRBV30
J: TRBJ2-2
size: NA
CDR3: CAWSVRTGELFF
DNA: TGTGCCTGGAGTGTACGGACCGGGGAGCTGTTTTTT

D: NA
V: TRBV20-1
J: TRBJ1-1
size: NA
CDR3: CSARDRQGREAFF
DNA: TGCAGTGCTAGAGATCGGCAGGGGCGTGAAGCTTTCTTT

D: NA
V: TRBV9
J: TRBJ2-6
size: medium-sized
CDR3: CASSLTIGANVLTF
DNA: TGTGCCAGCAGCTTGACAATCGGGGCCAACGTCCTGACTTTC

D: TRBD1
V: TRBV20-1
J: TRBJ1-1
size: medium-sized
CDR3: CSASRDRGRTEAFF
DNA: TGCAGTGCTAGCAGGGACAGGGGAAGAACTGAAGCTTTCTTT

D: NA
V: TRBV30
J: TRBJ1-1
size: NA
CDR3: CAWSLVRLGEAFF
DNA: TGTGCCTGGAGCCTAGTTCGTCTCGGAGAAGCTTTCTTT

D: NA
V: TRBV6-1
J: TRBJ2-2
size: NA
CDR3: CASSEDVSSTGELFF
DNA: TGTGCCAGCAGTGAAGATGTCTCCTCCACCGGGGAGCTGTTTTTT

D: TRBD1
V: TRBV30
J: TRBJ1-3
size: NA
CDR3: CAWWALGRGQGNTIYF
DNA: TGTGCCTGGTGGGCCCTTGGAAGGGGGCAAGGAAACACCATATATTTT

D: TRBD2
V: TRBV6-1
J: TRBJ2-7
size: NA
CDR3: CASSETSAGVTYF
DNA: TGTGCCAGCAGTGAGACCAGCGCGGGAGTGACGTACTTC

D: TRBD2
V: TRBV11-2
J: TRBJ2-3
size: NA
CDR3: CASSLGPSGRAANTQYF
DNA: TGTGCCAGCAGCTTAGGTCCTAGCGGGAGGGCCGCGAATACGCAGTATTTT

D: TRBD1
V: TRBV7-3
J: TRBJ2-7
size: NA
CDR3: CASSLRQGCDEQYF
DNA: TGTGCCAGCAGCTTAAGACAGGGGTGTGACGAGCAGTACTTC

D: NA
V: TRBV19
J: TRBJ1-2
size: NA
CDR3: CASSIDTRDGYTF
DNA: TGTGCCAGTAGTATAGATACCCGCGATGGCTACACCTTC

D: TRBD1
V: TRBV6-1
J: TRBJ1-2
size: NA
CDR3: CASSHPPGTGGTFYGYTF
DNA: TGTGCCAGCAGTCACCCCCCCGGGACAGGGGGGACTTTCTATGGCTACACCTTC

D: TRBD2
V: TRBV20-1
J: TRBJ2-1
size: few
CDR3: CSARDPGLAGVSSEQFF
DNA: TGCAGTGCTAGAGACCCGGGACTAGCGGGAGTGAGTTCTGAGCAGTTCTTC

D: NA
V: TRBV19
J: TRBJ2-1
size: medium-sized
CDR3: CASRAEVTYNEQFF
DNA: TGTGCCAGCAGGGCCGAGGTAACCTACAATGAGCAGTTCTTC

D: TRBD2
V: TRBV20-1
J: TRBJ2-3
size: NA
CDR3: CSAKSGSRTDTQYF
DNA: TGCAGTGCTAAGAGCGGGAGTCGGACAGATACGCAGTATTTT

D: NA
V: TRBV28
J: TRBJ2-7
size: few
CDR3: CASSGGRSSYEQYF
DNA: TGTGCCAGCAGCGGGGGACGCAGCTCCTACGAGCAGTACTTC

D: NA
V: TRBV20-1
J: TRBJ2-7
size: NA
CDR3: CSAPAEDLYEQYF
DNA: TGCAGTGCTCCGGCCGAGGACCTCTACGAGCAGTACTTC

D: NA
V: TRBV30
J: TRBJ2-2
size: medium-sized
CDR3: CAWSGTSTGELFF
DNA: TGTGCCTGGAGTGGTACTAGCACCGGGGAGCTGTTTTTT

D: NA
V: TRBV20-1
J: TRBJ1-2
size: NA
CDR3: CSAPGQFDNYGYTF
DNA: TGCAGTGCTCCAGGACAGTTTGATAACTATGGCTACACCTTC

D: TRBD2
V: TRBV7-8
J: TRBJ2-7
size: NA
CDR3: CASSFGGAMYEQYF
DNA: TGTGCCAGCAGCTTCGGGGGGGCCATGTACGAGCAGTACTTC

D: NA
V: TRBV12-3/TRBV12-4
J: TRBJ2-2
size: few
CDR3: CASSLRLGGELFF
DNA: TGTGCCAGCAGTTTAAGACTCGGAGGGGAGCTGTTTTTT

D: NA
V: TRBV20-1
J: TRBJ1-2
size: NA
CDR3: CSARVALAGDGYTF
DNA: TGCAGTGCTAGAGTTGCGCTGGCAGGGGATGGCTACACCTTC

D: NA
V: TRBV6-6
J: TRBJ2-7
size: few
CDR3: CASSYHQASYEQYF
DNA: TGTGCCAGCAGTTACCACCAGGCTTCCTACGAGCAGTACTTC